These 18 T cell receptor beta chains were sequenced from one sample in a study of PD-1 blockade in classical Hodgkin lymphoma. Profiling relied on immunoSEQ multiplex PCR, and the TCRdb table lists in-frame clones only, not all of them. The data contain tens of thousands of clones, around 89% of them singletons. The patients all showed relapse after autologous stem cell transplantation, while their brentuximab vedotin exposure varied. Here the sequenced sample was peripheral blood mononuclear cells (PBMCs), taken at baseline. These receptors were collected from a human donor with classical Hodgkin lymphoma.

The J gene is TRBJ1-4, the V gene TRBV10-3; possible D gene TRBD1, 6 bases. With 4 bases removed from V and 8 bases from J, the gap between germline ends came to 14 bases. This CDR3 is built from 14 residues. Germline lookup yields CDR1 ENHRY and CDR2 SYGVKD. In DNA, the CDR3 is TGTGCCATCAGTGGAGGGACAAAGGGAGAAAAACTGTTTTTT. Protein: CAISGGTKGEKLFF.

CDR3 loop: CASSILQWELFF. Written as DNA, the CDR3 is TGTGCCAGTAGTATATTGCAATGGGAGCTGTTTTTT. The gene calls are TRBV19 and TRBJ2-2; D remains unclear. The CDR3 is 12 amino acids. From germline, CDR1 is LNHDA and CDR2 SQIVND (reference sequence). The ends were cut back, 2 bases at V and 9 bases at J, with 7 bases in the middle.

This sequence joins TRBV11-2 and TRBJ1-1; D is perhaps TRBD1 (5 bases). CDR3 length equals 13 residues. V gave up 2 bases and J gave up 5 bases, with 9 bases separating them. Germline V gene lookup returns CDR1 SGHAT and CDR2 FQNNGV. The CDR3 DNA sequence: TGTGCCAGCAGCTTAATAGGGGAGACTGAAGCTTTCTTT. Its translation is CASSLIGETEAFF.

The rearrangement joins TRBV7-7 to TRBJ2-2; the D gene is possibly TRBD1 (5 bases). CDR3 size: 16 residues. Germline CDR1 is SSHAT and CDR2 is FNYEAQ (reference sequence). V was trimmed by 3 bases and J by 2 bases, leaving 13 bases between them. CDR3 in amino acids: CASSLGQGINTGELFF. The CDR3 DNA reads as TGTGCCAGCAGCTTGGGGCAGGGTATTAACACCGGGGAGCTGTTTTTT.

CDR3 nucleotides: TGTGCCAGCAGTTACTTTCCGGGACAGCTGAACACTGAAGCTTTCTTT. Translated, it gives CASSYFPGQLNTEAFF. This chain links TRBV6-5 with TRBJ1-1; 7 bases are shared with TRBD1. J lost 0 bases, V lost 1 base, and 5 bases had no gene match. CDR1 is MNHEY and CDR2 is SVGAGI in the germline V gene. The CDR3 totals 16 residues.

The chain couples TRBV7-2 to TRBJ2-3; no reliable D call. This CDR3 region has 13 residues. Germline CDR1 reads SGHTA; CDR2 reads FQGNSA. V shed 0 bases and J shed 4 bases, with 5 bases lying between them. CDR3: CASSLARPDTQYF. The CDR3 nucleotides are TGTGCCAGCAGCTTAGCCAGACCAGATACGCAGTATTTT. Filled out from reference TRBV7-2 and TRBJ2-3, the complete variable domain reads GAGVSQSPSNKVTEKGKDVELRCDPISGHTALYWYRQSLGQGLEFLIYFQGNSAPDKSGLPSDRFSAERTGGSVSTLTIQRTQQEDSAVYLCASSLARPDTQYFGPGTRLTVL.

The chain recombines TRBV7-3 with TRBJ2-1; D is unclear. V was trimmed by 3 bases and J by 11 bases, leaving 14 bases between them. This CDR3 spans 13 amino acids. Germline V lookup: CDR1 SGHTA, CDR2 FQGTGA. Written as DNA, the CDR3 is TGTGCCAGCAGCTTCAACCTCGGAACCCAGCAGTTCTTC. Translation gives CASSFNLGTQQFF.

The gene calls are TRBV5-1 and TRBJ1-1, with D possibly matching TRBD1 (5 bases). Trimming took off 4 bases at V and 6 bases at J, with 10 bases between the two ends. Germline assignment: CDR1 SGHRS and CDR2 YFSETQ. CDR3 length: 12 residues. The CDR3 DNA follows: TGCGCCAGCAGCCCCGGGGCTTCTGAAGCTTTCTTT. Residues: CASSPGASEAFF.

The chain combines TRBV19 with TRBJ2-7, with D maybe TRBD1 (5 bases). The length of the CDR3 is 14 residues. In germline, CDR1 is LNHDA, CDR2 SQIVND (reference sequence). V lost 5 bases to trimming and J lost 2 bases, with 13 bases between them. CDR3: CASSPQGRAYEQYF. CDR3 bases: TGTGCCAGTAGTCCCCAGGGCAGGGCCTACGAGCAGTACTTC.

This sequence joins TRBV11-2 and TRBJ1-2, with 8 bases identical to TRBD1. CDR3 length: 14 amino acids. V lost 5 bases and J lost 5; bases outside the gene matches: 7. CDR1 and CDR2 (germline): SGHAT, FQNNGV. The CDR3 is CASSPDGTGYGYTF. CDR3 bases: TGTGCCAGCAGCCCGGACGGGACAGGATATGGCTACACCTTC. The full variable domain, its missing parts supplied by reference TRBV11-2 and TRBJ1-2, is EAGVAQSPRYKIIEKRQSVAFWCNPISGHATLYWYQQILGQGPKLLIQFQNNGVVDDSQLPKDRFSAERLKGVDSTLKIQPAKLEDSAVYLCASSPDGTGYGYTFGSGTRLTVV.

The chain uses TRBV4-3 and TRBJ2-1; D is ambiguous. The germline CDR1 and CDR2 sequences are LGHNA and YSLEER. The V gene lost 0 bases and the J gene lost 0 bases, with 9 bases spanning the gap. CDR3 length: 16 residues. As DNA, the CDR3 is TGCGCCAGCAGCCAAGAACCGTCCACCTCCTACAATGAGCAGTTCTTC. Protein sequence: CASSQEPSTSYNEQFF.

The chain carries TRBV28 and TRBJ1-2; D gene ambiguous. The V and J ends lost 6 bases and 1 base respectively, with 18 bases between them. Germline loops: CDR1 MDHEN, CDR2 SYDVKM. The CDR3 is 16 amino acids. CDR3 bases: TGTGCCAGCAGCCGCCCGGACGTAAACAATAACTATGGCTACACCTTC. Its protein is CASSRPDVNNNYGYTF.

The chain links TRBV30 to TRBJ2-7; 13 bases are shared with TRBD2. This CDR3 comprises 16 residues. V was clipped by 4 bases and J by 3 bases; unmatched bases: 9. Looked up from germline, CDR1 is GTSNPN and CDR2 is SVGIG (reference sequence). Here the CDR3 reads CAWNGGLAGTYYEQYF. CDR3 DNA: TGTGCCTGGAACGGGGGACTAGCGGGGACTTACTACGAGCAGTACTTC.

This rearrangement joins TRBV10-2 to TRBJ2-7, with 9 bases that match TRBD2. The CDR3 has 13 amino acids. Germline V gene lookup returns CDR1 WSHSY and CDR2 SAAADI. Losses at the gene ends were 8 bases for V and 5 bases for J; bases not matched to a gene: 7. The CDR3 loop is CASLGGGAHEQYF. CDR3 bases: TGCGCCAGCTTGGGCGGGGGGGCCCACGAGCAGTACTTC.

The chain is built from TRBV19 and TRBJ1-5, with D maybe TRBD1 (5 bases). V shed 2 bases and J shed 0 bases, with 11 bases lying between them. Germline CDR1 LNHDA, CDR2 SQIVND (reference sequence). The CDR3 totals 16 residues. The CDR3 loop reads CASSIKGAYSNQPQHF. CDR3 coding DNA: TGTGCCAGTAGTATAAAAGGGGCTTATAGCAATCAGCCCCAGCATTTT.

The J gene is TRBJ1-1, the V gene TRBV29-1; unclear D gene. The ends were cut back, 8 bases at V and 0 bases at J, with 13 bases in the middle. Germline values: CDR1 SQVTM, CDR2 ANQGSEA. The CDR3 runs 13 residues. The CDR3 sequence is CSLNRNMNTEAFF. As DNA, the CDR3 is TGCAGCCTCAACAGAAATATGAACACTGAAGCTTTCTTT.

A few counts support this clone. One end of the junction does not line up with germline, which may come from a read error. The chain couples TRBV11-2 to TRBJ1-1; D ambiguous. This CDR3 contains 13 residues. Germline V gene lookup returns CDR1 SGHAT and CDR2 FQNNGV. In DNA, the CDR3 is TGTGCCAGCAGCTCCCCATGGAACGCTGAAGCTTTCTTT. Translated, it gives CASSSPWNAEAFF.

The chain combines TRBV19 with TRBJ2-2; 9 positions match TRBD1. Germline trimming cut 0 bases from V and 3 bases from J; bases unmatched to any gene: 8. The CDR3 is 18 residues long. Germline V gene lookup returns CDR1 LNHDA and CDR2 SQIVND (reference sequence). The CDR3 reads CASSIDQWRQGDTGELFF. CDR3 bases: TGTGCCAGTAGTATAGATCAATGGCGACAGGGGGACACCGGGGAGCTGTTTTTT.